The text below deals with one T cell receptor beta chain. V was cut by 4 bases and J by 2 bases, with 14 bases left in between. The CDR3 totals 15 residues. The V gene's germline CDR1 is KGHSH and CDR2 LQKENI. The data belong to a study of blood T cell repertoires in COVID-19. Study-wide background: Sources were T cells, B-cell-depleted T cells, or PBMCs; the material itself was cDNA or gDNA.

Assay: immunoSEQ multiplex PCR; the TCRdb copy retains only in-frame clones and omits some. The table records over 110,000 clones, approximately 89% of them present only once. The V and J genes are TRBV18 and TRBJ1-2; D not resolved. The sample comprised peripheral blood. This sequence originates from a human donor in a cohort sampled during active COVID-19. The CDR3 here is CASSQVEQPNYGYTF. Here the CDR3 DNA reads TGTGCCAGCTCACAAGTGGAGCAACCCAACTATGGCTACACCTTC.